This T cell receptor beta chain comes out of a study of CD8 T cells in ankylosing spondylitis. The CDR3 contains 13 residues. V was shortened by 5 bases and J by 14 bases, with 19 bases between the two germline ends. Each TCR beta library was made by quantitative 5'-RACE that incorporated molecular barcodes. TCRdb ran MiXCR on the 5' RACE reads and lists one entry per CDR3 protein. This table holds 200,000 to 250,000 distinct CDR3 sequences, approximately 10% found once. This clonotype was observed a handful of times. Its antigen is unknown. Study-wide results and caveats: Seemingly distinctive of ankylosing spondylitis blood was a TCR beta motif formed by eight highly homologous variants. CD8+ cells made up the disease-linked clones, which were relatively rare in peripheral blood. Some of the motif variants had earlier been found in reactive arthritis patients' fluid and blood.

The TCR sequence derives from a male donor with ankylosing spondylitis or in good health (not recorded which). Material for sequencing was blood, either unsorted or a sorted T cell fraction (not recorded which). V gene TRBV12-3 or TRBV12-4 combines with J gene TRBJ2-1; a possible D gene is TRBD2 (6 bases). DNA for the CDR3: TGTGCCAGCAGTCCTGAGGGAATGAGGGAGGAGTTCTTC. Amino acids: CASSPEGMREEFF.